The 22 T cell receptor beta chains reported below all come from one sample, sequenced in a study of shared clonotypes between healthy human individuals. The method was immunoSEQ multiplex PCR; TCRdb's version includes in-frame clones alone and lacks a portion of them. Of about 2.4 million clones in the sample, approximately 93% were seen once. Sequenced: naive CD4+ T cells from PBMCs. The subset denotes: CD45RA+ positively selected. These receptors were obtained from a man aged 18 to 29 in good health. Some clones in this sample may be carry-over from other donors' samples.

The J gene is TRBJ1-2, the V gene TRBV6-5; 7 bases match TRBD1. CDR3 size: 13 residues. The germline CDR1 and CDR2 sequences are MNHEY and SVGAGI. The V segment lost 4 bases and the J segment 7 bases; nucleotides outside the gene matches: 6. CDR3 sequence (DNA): TGTGCCAGCAGTTCCAGACAGGGTGTTGGCTACACCTTC. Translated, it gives CASSSRQGVGYTF.

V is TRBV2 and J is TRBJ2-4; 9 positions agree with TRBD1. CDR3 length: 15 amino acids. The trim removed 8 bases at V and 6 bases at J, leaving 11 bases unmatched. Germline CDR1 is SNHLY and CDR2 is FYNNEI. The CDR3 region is CASLGERQGGNIQYF. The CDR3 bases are TGTGCCAGCTTAGGCGAACGACAGGGGGGAAACATTCAGTACTTC.

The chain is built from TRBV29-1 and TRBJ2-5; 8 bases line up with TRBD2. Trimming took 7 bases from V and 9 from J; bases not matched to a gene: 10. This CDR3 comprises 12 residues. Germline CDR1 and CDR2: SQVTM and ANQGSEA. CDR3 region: CSAIAGTRPQYF. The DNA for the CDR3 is TGCAGCGCTATAGCGGGGACCCGCCCCCAGTACTTC.

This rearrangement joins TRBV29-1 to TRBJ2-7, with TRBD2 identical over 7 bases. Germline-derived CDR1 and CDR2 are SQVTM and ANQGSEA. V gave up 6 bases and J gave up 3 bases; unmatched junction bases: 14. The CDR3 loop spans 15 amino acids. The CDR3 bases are TGCAGCGTCAGCGGTAGCGGAGGGAGGGTCTACGAGCAGTACTTC. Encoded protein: CSVSGSGGRVYEQYF.

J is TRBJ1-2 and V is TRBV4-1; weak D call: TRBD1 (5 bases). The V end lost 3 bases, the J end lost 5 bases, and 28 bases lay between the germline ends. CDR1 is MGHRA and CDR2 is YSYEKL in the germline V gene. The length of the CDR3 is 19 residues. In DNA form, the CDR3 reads TGCGCCAGCAGCCATCGGGGAACGACCGGGACCTCGGGTGGGTATGGCTACACCTTC. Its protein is CASSHRGTTGTSGGYGYTF.

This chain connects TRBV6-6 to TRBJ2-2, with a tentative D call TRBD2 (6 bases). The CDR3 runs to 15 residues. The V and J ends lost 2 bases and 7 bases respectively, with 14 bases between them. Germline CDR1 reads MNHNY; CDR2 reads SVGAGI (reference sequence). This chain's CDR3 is CASSYHLKGGGELFF. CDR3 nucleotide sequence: TGTGCCAGCAGTTACCACCTTAAGGGAGGCGGGGAGCTGTTTTTT.

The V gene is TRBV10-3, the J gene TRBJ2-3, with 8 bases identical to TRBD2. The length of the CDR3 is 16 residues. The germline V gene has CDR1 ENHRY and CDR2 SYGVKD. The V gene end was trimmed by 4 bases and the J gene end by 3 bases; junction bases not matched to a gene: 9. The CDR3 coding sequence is TGTGCCATCAGTGGATCGGGAGGGATGGGGACAGATACGCAGTATTTT. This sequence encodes CAISGSGGMGTDTQYF.

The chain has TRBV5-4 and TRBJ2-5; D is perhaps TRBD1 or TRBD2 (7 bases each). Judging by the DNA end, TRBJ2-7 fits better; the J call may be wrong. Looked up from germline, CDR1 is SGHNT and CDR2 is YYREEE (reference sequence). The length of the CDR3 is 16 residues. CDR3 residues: CASTPGGAGPSYEQYF. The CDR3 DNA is TGTGCCAGCACCCCAGGGGGGGCGGGGCCCTCCTACGAGCAGTACTTC.

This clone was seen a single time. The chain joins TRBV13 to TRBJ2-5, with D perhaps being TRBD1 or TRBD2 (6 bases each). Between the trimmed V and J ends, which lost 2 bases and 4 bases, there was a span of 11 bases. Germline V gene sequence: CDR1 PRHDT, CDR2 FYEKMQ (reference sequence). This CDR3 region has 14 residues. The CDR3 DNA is TGTGCCAGCAGCTTAAGGGGGGAACTAGAGACCCAGTACTTC. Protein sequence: CASSLRGELETQYF. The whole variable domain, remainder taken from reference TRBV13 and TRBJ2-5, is AAGVIQSPRHLIKEKRETATLKCYPIPRHDTVYWYQQGPGQDPQFLISFYEKMQSDKGSIPDRFSAQQFSDYHSELNMSSLELGDSALYFCASSLRGELETQYFGPGTRLLVL.

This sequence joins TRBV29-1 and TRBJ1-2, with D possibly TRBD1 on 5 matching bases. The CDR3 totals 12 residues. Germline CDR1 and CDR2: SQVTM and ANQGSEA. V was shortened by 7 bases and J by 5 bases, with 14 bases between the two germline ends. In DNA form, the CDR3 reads TGCAGCGCCGAAAGGGGCGATTATGGCTACACCTTC. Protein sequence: CSAERGDYGYTF.

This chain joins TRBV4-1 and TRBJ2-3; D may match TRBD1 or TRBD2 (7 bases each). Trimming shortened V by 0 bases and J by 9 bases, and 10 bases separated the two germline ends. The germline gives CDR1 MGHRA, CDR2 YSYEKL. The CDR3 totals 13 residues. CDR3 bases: TGCGCCAGCAGCCAAGAGGGAGGGGGCACGCAGTATTTT. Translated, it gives CASSQEGGGTQYF.

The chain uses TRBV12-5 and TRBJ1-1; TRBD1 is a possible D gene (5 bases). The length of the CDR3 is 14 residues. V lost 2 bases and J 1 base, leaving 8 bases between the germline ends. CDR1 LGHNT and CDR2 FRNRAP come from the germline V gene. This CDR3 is CASGLSGTNTEAFF. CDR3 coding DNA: TGTGCTAGTGGTTTGTCCGGGACGAACACTGAAGCTTTCTTT.

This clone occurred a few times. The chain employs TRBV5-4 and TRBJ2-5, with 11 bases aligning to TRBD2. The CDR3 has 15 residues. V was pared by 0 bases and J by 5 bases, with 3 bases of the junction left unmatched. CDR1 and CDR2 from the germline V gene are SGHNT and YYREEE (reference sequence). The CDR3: CASSLEASGRETQYF. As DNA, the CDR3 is TGTGCCAGCAGCTTGGAGGCTAGCGGGAGGGAGACCCAGTACTTC.

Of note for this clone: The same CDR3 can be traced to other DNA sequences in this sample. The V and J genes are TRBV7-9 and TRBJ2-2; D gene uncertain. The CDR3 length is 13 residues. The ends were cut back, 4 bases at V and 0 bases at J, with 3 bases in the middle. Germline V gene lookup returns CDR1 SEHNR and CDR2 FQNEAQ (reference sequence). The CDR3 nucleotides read TGTGCCAGCAGCTCCACGAACACCGGGGAGCTGTTTTTT. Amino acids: CASSSTNTGELFF. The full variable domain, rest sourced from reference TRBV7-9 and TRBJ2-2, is DTGVSQNPRHKITKRGQNVTFRCDPISEHNRLYWYRQTLGQGPEFLTYFQNEAQLEKSRLLSDRFSAERPKGSFSTLEIQRTEQGDSAMYLCASSSTNTGELFFGEGSRLTVL.

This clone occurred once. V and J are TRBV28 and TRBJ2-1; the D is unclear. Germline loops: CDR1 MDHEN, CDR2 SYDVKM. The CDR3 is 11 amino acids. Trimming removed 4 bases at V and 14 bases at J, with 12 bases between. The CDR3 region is CASSSRSGEFF. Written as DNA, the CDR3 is TGTGCCAGCAGTTCGAGGTCGGGCGAGTTCTTC.

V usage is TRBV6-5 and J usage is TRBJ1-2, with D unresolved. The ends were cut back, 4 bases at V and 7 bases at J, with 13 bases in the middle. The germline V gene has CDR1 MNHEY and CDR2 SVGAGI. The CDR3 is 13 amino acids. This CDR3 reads CASSSRLRGGYTF. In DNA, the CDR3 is TGTGCCAGCAGTTCCCGCTTACGGGGTGGCTACACCTTC.

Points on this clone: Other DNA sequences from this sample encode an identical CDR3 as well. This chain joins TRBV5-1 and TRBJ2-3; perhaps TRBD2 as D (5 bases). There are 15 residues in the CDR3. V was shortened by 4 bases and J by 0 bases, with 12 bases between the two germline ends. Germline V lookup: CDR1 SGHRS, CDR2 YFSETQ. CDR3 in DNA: TGCGCCAGCAGCCTCCTAGGCGGGAGCACAGATACGCAGTATTTT. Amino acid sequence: CASSLLGGSTDTQYF.

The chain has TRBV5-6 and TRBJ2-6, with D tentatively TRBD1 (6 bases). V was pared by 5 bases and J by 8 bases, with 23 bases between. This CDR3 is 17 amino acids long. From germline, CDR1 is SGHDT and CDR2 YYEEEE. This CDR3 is CASRLSVQGLWTNVLTF. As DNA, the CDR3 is TGTGCCAGCAGGCTTTCCGTACAGGGTCTTTGGACCAACGTCCTGACTTTC. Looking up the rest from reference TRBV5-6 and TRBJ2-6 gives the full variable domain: DAGVTQSPTHLIKTRGQQVTLRCSPKSGHDTVSWYQQALGQGPQFIFQYYEEEERQRGNFPDRFSGHQFPNYSSELNVNALLLGDSALYLCASRLSVQGLWTNVLTFGAGSRLTVL.

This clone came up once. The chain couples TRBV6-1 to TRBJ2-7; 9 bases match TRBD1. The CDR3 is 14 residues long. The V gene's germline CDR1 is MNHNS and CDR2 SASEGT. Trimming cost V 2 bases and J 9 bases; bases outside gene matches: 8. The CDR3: CASSEPVTGGSQYF. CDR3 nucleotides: TGTGCCAGCAGTGAACCTGTGACAGGGGGGTCGCAGTACTTC.

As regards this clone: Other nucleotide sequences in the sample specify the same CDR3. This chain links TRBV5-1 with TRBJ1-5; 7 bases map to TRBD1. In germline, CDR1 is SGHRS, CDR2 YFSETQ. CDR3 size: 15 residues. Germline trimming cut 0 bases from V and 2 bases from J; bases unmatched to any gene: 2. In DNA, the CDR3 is TGCGCCAGCAGCTTGGAGGGGGCTGGCAATCAGCCCCAGCATTTT. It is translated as CASSLEGAGNQPQHF.

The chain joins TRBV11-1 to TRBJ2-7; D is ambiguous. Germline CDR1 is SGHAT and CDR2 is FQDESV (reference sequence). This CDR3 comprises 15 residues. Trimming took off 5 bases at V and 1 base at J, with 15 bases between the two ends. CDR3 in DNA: TGTGCCAGCAGCGTCGGCTTCGGGCTTTCCTACGAGCAGTACTTC. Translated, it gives CASSVGFGLSYEQYF.

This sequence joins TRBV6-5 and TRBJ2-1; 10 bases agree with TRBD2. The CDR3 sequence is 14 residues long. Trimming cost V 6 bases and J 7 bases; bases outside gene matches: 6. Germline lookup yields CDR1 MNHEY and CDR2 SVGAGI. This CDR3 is CASRTGTSVNEQFF. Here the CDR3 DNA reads TGTGCCAGCAGAACCGGGACTAGCGTGAATGAGCAGTTCTTC.